Presented here are 31 T cell receptor beta chains from one specimen sequenced in a study of CD8 T cells in ankylosing spondylitis. Each CDR3 protein gets one entry after TCRdb re-called the 5' RACE reads with MiXCR. The sample consists of more than 150,000 distinct CDR3 sequences, 15% to 20% of them appearing once. Sequenced: blood, either unsorted or a sorted T cell fraction (not recorded which). The receptors stem from a male donor aged 10-35 years with ankylosing spondylitis or in good health (not recorded which).

This clonotype has a count of ten or more. The CDR3 protein is CATSDRRGSLSGANVLTF. CDR3 in DNA: TGTGCCACCAGTGACCGTCGAGGGTCCCTCTCTGGGGCCAACGTCCTGACTTTC. The J gene is TRBJ2-6, the V gene TRBV24-1; TRBD2 might be the D (5 bases). The germline gives CDR1 KGHDR, CDR2 SFDVKD. Trimming left V 4 bases short and J 0 bases short, with 15 bases between. The CDR3 contains 18 residues.

This clonotype was counted only a few times. The chain joins TRBV3-1 to TRBJ2-3; weak D call: TRBD2 (6 bases). CDR1 LGHDT and CDR2 YNNKEL come from the germline V gene (reference sequence). This CDR3 has 16 amino acids. With 4 bases removed from V and 0 bases from J, the gap between germline ends came to 14 bases. CDR3 residues: CASSRVAEISTDTQYF. CDR3 bases: TGTGCCAGCAGCCGAGTAGCGGAAATTAGCACAGATACGCAGTATTTT.

This rearrangement joins TRBV10-2 to TRBJ2-1; possible D gene TRBD2, 6 bases. The V gene lost 9 bases and the J gene lost 12 bases, with 18 bases spanning the gap. This CDR3 is built from 12 residues. Germline V lookup: CDR1 WSHSY, CDR2 SAAADI. The CDR3 region is CASGEEGIMQFF. Written as DNA, the CDR3 is TGCGCCAGTGGGGAGGAGGGGATTATGCAGTTCTTC.

This rearrangement joins TRBV20-1 to TRBJ2-5; D remains ambiguous. The CDR3 has 14 residues. V shed 7 bases and J shed 3 bases, with 18 bases lying between them. CDR1 and CDR2 from the germline V gene are DFQATT and SNEGSKA (reference sequence). DNA for the CDR3: TGCAGTGTTCGTGGGCAGACCCCCGAAGAGACCCAGTACTTC. This codes for CSVRGQTPEETQYF.

This clonotype was seen a handful of times. The chain uses TRBV29-1 and TRBJ1-2; D is perhaps TRBD1 (5 bases). Germline V gene data show CDR1 as SQVTM and CDR2 as ANQGSEA. The V end lost 6 bases, the J end lost 3 bases, and 14 bases lay between the germline ends. The CDR3 loop spans 13 amino acids. Here the CDR3 reads CSVPSGDDYGYTF. CDR3 nucleotide sequence: TGCAGCGTCCCATCTGGGGACGACTATGGCTACACCTTC.

This clonotype showed up just a few times. The gene calls are TRBV5-1 and TRBJ2-1; 10 bases are a match to TRBD2. The J segment lost 2 bases and the V segment lost 2 bases, leaving 4 bases of the junction unmatched. This CDR3 has 16 residues. The germline V gene encodes CDR1 SGHRS and CDR2 YFSETQ. CDR3 coding DNA: TGCGCCAGCAGCTTCGGAAGCGGGAGGGCCTACAATGAGCAGTTCTTC. This codes for CASSFGSGRAYNEQFF.

This clonotype was seen ten or more times. The chain is built from TRBV6-1 and TRBJ2-5; 14 bases match TRBD2. V lost 6 bases to trimming and J lost 1 base; unmatched junction nucleotides: 7. CDR1 and CDR2 from the germline V gene are MNHNS and SASEGT. The CDR3 covers 17 residues. CDR3 loop: CASSGRLAGGSQETQYF. DNA of the CDR3: TGTGCCAGCAGCGGCCGACTAGCGGGAGGGTCCCAAGAGACCCAGTACTTC.

V usage is TRBV6-1 and J usage is TRBJ2-7, with 13 bases fitting TRBD2. From germline, CDR1 is MNHNS and CDR2 SASEGT. CDR3 length equals 15 residues. V trimming: 8 bases; J trimming: 7 bases; junction bases outside the gene matches: 11. CDR3 in amino acids: CASAETSGRLREQYV. CDR3 coding DNA: TGTGCCAGCGCCGAGACTAGCGGGAGGCTTCGGGAGCAGTACGTC.

The table lists this clonotype with many counts. V is TRBV19 and J is TRBJ2-2; D not resolved. This CDR3 has 12 amino acids. Germline V CDR1 and CDR2: LNHDA, SQIVND (reference sequence). V was clipped by 11 bases and J by 5 bases, with 12 bases between them. CDR3 protein: CASNSGTGELFF. CDR3 sequence (DNA): TGTGCCTCTAACTCCGGGACCGGGGAGCTGTTTTTT.

The chain uses TRBV6-5 and TRBJ2-7; possibly TRBD1 for D (6 bases). Trimming cost V 6 bases and J 2 bases, with 11 bases left between them. This CDR3 spans 13 amino acids. The germline CDR1 and CDR2 sequences are MNHEY and SVGAGI. CDR3 residues: CASRNRETYEQYF. Here the CDR3 DNA reads TGTGCCAGCAGGAACAGGGAAACCTACGAGCAGTACTTC.

The chain couples TRBV20-1 to TRBJ1-4; 8 nucleotides line up with TRBD1. Looked up from germline, CDR1 is DFQATT and CDR2 is SNEGSKA (reference sequence). V lost 5 bases and J lost 7; bases outside the gene matches: 6. The CDR3 extends over 13 amino acids. The DNA of the CDR3 is TGCAGTGCTGAAGGACAGGGCGTTGAAAAACTGTTTTTT. It codes for CSAEGQGVEKLFF.

A few counts support this clonotype. The chain joins TRBV20-1 to TRBJ2-7; a weak D match, TRBD2 (5 bases). Germline CDR1 is DFQATT and CDR2 is SNEGSKA (reference sequence). CDR3 length equals 15 residues. V was trimmed by 0 bases and J by 1 base, leaving 13 bases between them. Here the CDR3 reads CSARDPRDWSYEQYF. In DNA, the CDR3 is TGCAGTGCTAGAGATCCGAGGGATTGGTCCTACGAGCAGTACTTC.

This clonotype appeared a few times. This chain uses TRBV15 with TRBJ2-1; 12 nucleotides match TRBD2. Germline trimming cut 0 bases from V and 9 bases from J; bases unmatched to any gene: 12. The CDR3 runs 18 residues. Germline CDR1 is LNHNV and CDR2 is YYDKDF (reference sequence). CDR3 sequence: CATSRETPRLAGAVEQFF. The CDR3 DNA is TGTGCCACCAGCAGAGAGACCCCTCGACTAGCGGGAGCGGTTGAGCAGTTCTTC.

This clonotype was counted many times. V gene TRBV29-1 combines with J gene TRBJ2-2; D is possibly TRBD1 (5 bases). The CDR3 is 13 amino acids. The germline V and J ends were trimmed by 6 bases and 3 bases, with 11 bases remaining between them. Germline V CDR1 and CDR2: SQVTM, ANQGSEA. For the CDR3, the DNA is TGCAGCGTCTTCCGACAGTACACCGGGGAGCTGTTTTTT. Amino acid sequence: CSVFRQYTGELFF.

This clonotype was observed once. The DNA of the CDR3 is TGTGCCAGCAGCCAAGAAAGGAAACTAGCGGGAGTCACAGATACGCAGTATTTT. This gives the protein CASSQERKLAGVTDTQYF. The chain couples TRBV4-2 to TRBJ2-3, with TRBD2 matching 11 bases. The CDR3 consists of 18 residues. Germline V gene sequence: CDR1 LGHNA, CDR2 YNFKEQ. The trim removed 0 bases at V and 2 bases at J, leaving 7 bases unmatched.

CDR3 sequence: CATSDSTARDGQFF. CDR3 nucleotide sequence: TGTGCCACCAGTGATTCTACGGCCAGGGATGGGCAGTTCTTC. J is TRBJ2-1 and V is TRBV24-1; a weak D match, TRBD1 (5 bases). CDR1 is KGHDR, CDR2 SFDVKD, per germline. The CDR3 has 14 amino acids. Deletions cut 2 bases from V and 12 bases from J, with 16 bases between.

This clonotype showed up many times. CDR3 protein: CASSVGQGEFNEQFF. CDR3 nucleotide sequence: TGTGCCAGCAGCGTAGGACAGGGGGAGTTCAATGAGCAGTTCTTC. The genes are TRBV9 and TRBJ2-1; TRBD1 agrees at 9 bases. CDR1 and CDR2 (germline): SGDLS, YYNGEE. The CDR3 covers 15 residues. V lost 0 bases and J lost 6; bases outside the gene matches: 4.

At least ten counts were recorded for this clonotype. V is TRBV5-5 and J is TRBJ2-7, with a weak D call TRBD2 (5 bases). The CDR3 runs 12 residues. The V gene lost 3 bases and the J gene lost 6 bases, with 10 bases spanning the gap. CDR1 is SGHKS and CDR2 is YYEKEE in the germline V gene (reference sequence). The CDR3 DNA reads TGTGCCAGCAGCTACCGGGATGCCGAGCAGTACTTC. Encoded protein: CASSYRDAEQYF.

Comments on this clonotype: A clone one base away is much larger, so this may be a read error. The rearrangement uses TRBV12-3 or TRBV12-4 and TRBJ2-1, with D unclear. The length of the CDR3 is 13 residues. Trimming stripped 0 bases from V and 6 bases from J, with 6 bases between. The CDR3 coding sequence is TGTGCCAGCAGTTTAGCGCACTCCAATGAGCAGTTCTTC. It encodes CASSLAHSNEQFF.

J is TRBJ2-2 and V is TRBV3-1, with D perhaps TRBD2 (6 bases). V lost 10 bases, J lost 0 bases, and 12 bases lay in between. The CDR3 loop spans 14 amino acids. The V gene's germline CDR1 is LGHDT and CDR2 YNNKEL (reference sequence). CDR3 DNA sequence: TGTGCCACCTCGGGACTCGCGAACACCGGGGAGCTGTTTTTT. Protein sequence: CATSGLANTGELFF.

This clonotype came up many times. The chain joins TRBV7-9 to TRBJ2-5; no clear D gene. The germline V gene encodes CDR1 SEHNR and CDR2 FQNEAQ (reference sequence). Trimming cost V 5 bases and J 2 bases, with 15 bases left between them. The CDR3 runs to 15 residues. Here the CDR3 DNA reads TGTGCCAGCAGCCAAGAGTCTGCGTATCAAGAGACCCAGTACTTC. Translation: CASSQESAYQETQYF.

This chain links TRBV18 with TRBJ2-7; 13 bases are shared with TRBD2. The CDR3 totals 17 residues. With V trimmed by 3 bases and J by 3 bases, 8 bases remained unmatched. The germline CDR1 and CDR2 sequences are KGHSH and LQKENI. CDR3: CASSPVGLAGVGYEQYV. In DNA, the CDR3 is TGTGCCAGCTCACCGGTAGGACTAGCGGGAGTAGGCTACGAGCAGTACGTC.

This clonotype was seen at least ten times. The genes are TRBV12-3 or TRBV12-4 and TRBJ1-4; no firm D call. The V and J ends lost 7 bases and 4 bases respectively, with 13 bases between them. The CDR3 is 14 residues long. This CDR3 is CASTTRGVNEKLFF. Written as DNA, the CDR3 is TGTGCCAGCACAACCCGGGGAGTTAATGAAAAACTGTTTTTT.

V gene TRBV7-2 combines with J gene TRBJ2-7, with a tentative D call TRBD2 (6 bases). V lost 1 base, J lost 10 bases, and 11 bases lay in between. Germline V gene sequence: CDR1 SGHTA, CDR2 FQGNSA. This CDR3 has 12 amino acids. CDR3 sequence (DNA): TGTGCCAGCAGCTTAGGTAGGGGACTTCAGTACTTC. Translation: CASSLGRGLQYF.

This clonotype was seen at least ten times. The chain employs TRBV12-3 or TRBV12-4 and TRBJ2-7; TRBD2 aligns across 9 bases. V lost 5 bases, J lost 3 bases, and 8 bases stayed unmatched. CDR3 length equals 15 residues. In DNA form, the CDR3 reads TGTGCCAGCAGTACCTTTAGCGGGAGTAACTACGAGCAGTACTTC. This gives the protein CASSTFSGSNYEQYF.

This clonotype showed up many times. The chain is built from TRBV6-5 and TRBJ2-3; 10 bases match TRBD2. The CDR3 length is 14 residues. J lost 6 bases, V lost 6 bases, and 6 bases had no gene match. Germline V CDR1 and CDR2: MNHEY, SVGAGI. The CDR3 region is CASRLAGAVDTQYF. Here the CDR3 DNA reads TGTGCCAGCAGGCTAGCGGGAGCGGTGGATACGCAGTATTTT.

With respect to this clonotype: This may stem from a read error, because a much larger clone lies one nucleotide away. The chain combines TRBV5-5 with TRBJ2-5, with 12 bases identical to TRBD1. J lost 1 base, V lost 7 bases, and 11 bases had no gene match. Germline loops: CDR1 SGHKS, CDR2 YYEKEE (reference sequence). This CDR3 contains 17 residues. Here the CDR3 DNA reads TGTGCCAGCTGCCGCCCGGGACAGGGGGCTATCCAAGAGACCCAGTACTTC. Translating gives CASCRPGQGAIQETQYF.

This clonotype has at least ten counts. This chain uses TRBV24-1 with TRBJ2-3, with 11 bases identical to TRBD2. The germline gives CDR1 KGHDR, CDR2 SFDVKD. After removal of 4 bases from V and 7 bases from J, the junction contained 3 bases not matched to a gene. CDR3 length equals 14 residues. CDR3 residues: CATSELAGGNTQYF. The CDR3 region has the DNA TGTGCCACCAGTGAGCTAGCGGGAGGTAATACGCAGTATTTT.

This clonotype was detected a few times. The CDR3 region is CASGLTVNTEAFF. CDR3 nucleotide sequence: TGTGCCAGCGGCCTGACTGTGAACACTGAAGCTTTCTTT. The chain couples TRBV12-3 or TRBV12-4 to TRBJ1-1, with unresolved D. Trimming cost V 8 bases and J 0 bases, with 10 bases left between them. The CDR3 covers 13 residues.

This clonotype was detected many times. This sequence joins TRBV3-1 and TRBJ2-1; D gene ambiguous. Germline-derived CDR1 and CDR2 are LGHDT and YNNKEL (reference sequence). Trimming stripped 6 bases from V and 10 bases from J, with 10 bases between. This CDR3 comprises 11 residues. CDR3 sequence: CASSSSSEQFF. DNA for the CDR3: TGTGCCAGCAGTTCAAGCTCGGAGCAGTTCTTC.

The gene calls are TRBV20-1 and TRBJ2-2, with 8 bases matching TRBD1. V lost 0 bases, J lost 7 bases, and 4 bases stayed unmatched. Germline loops: CDR1 DFQATT, CDR2 SNEGSKA (reference sequence). CDR3 length: 14 residues. The CDR3 nucleotides are TGCAGTGCTAGAGACAGGGGGCTCGTCGGGGAGCTGTTTTTT. Amino acid sequence: CSARDRGLVGELFF.